One sample yielded the 8 T cell receptor beta chains listed below, sequenced in a study of Graves' ophthalmopathy and Graves' hyperthyroidism. RNA transcripts served as template for amplifying TCR beta CDR3 sequences. The library came from an HTBI-primed first-round RT-PCR and a second-round multiplex PCR. Using its own MiXCR run on the multiplex PCR reads, TCRdb lists one record per CDR3 protein. The data hold hundreds of thousands of distinct CDR3 sequences, with about two fifths observed a single time. The sequencing sample was made of peripheral blood. These receptors all stem from an adult man with Graves' ophthalmopathy.

This clonotype showed up just a few times. This chain links TRBV20-1 with TRBJ1-5, with 8 bases aligning to TRBD1. Losses at the gene ends were 5 bases for V and 4 bases for J; bases not matched to a gene: 10. CDR1 and CDR2 (germline): DFQATT, SNEGSKA (reference sequence). This CDR3 contains 15 residues. CDR3 in DNA: TGCAGTGCTCTAAGGCCAGGGGGCGGGAATCAGCCCCAGCATTTT. Protein product: CSALRPGGGNQPQHF.

The rearrangement uses TRBV7-9 and TRBJ1-2, with D tentatively TRBD1 (5 bases). The V gene lost 2 bases and the J gene lost 11 bases, with 12 bases spanning the gap. The CDR3 has 12 residues. Germline CDR1 reads SEHNR; CDR2 reads FQNEAQ (reference sequence). The CDR3 loop reads CASSLTWGRYTF. Written as DNA, the CDR3 is TGTGCCAGCAGCTTAACCTGGGGCAGGTACACCTTC.

This clonotype was observed many times. This chain links TRBV7-7 with TRBJ2-5; D gene ambiguous. CDR3 length: 14 residues. Per the germline V gene, CDR1 is SSHAT and CDR2 is FNYEAQ (reference sequence). Trimming shortened V by 1 base and J by 4 bases, and 10 bases separated the two germline ends. Here the CDR3 DNA reads TGTGCCAGCAGCTTAGTGTATAGCCTAGAGACCCAGTACTTC. Its protein product is CASSLVYSLETQYF.

The J gene is TRBJ1-3, the V gene TRBV4-1; D unclear. CDR1 and CDR2 (germline): MGHRA, YSYEKL. This CDR3 has 14 amino acids. V was clipped by 0 bases and J by 4 bases, with 7 bases between them. The CDR3 protein is CASSQDLYGNTIYF. The CDR3 region has the DNA TGCGCCAGCAGCCAAGATCTATACGGAAACACCATATATTTT.

The V call is TRBV10-3, the J call TRBJ1-6; 9 positions agree with TRBD1. Germline V gene lookup returns CDR1 ENHRY and CDR2 SYGVKD. The CDR3 is 14 residues long. V shed 4 bases and J 9 bases; nucleotides not matched to a gene: 4. CDR3 in DNA: TGTGCCATCAGTGGAACAGGGGGCAGTTCACCCCTCCACTTT. Residues: CAISGTGGSSPLHF.

This clonotype was seen a handful of times. V gene TRBV4-1 combines with J gene TRBJ1-2; the D gene is possibly TRBD1 (5 bases). The CDR3 sequence is 16 residues long. Trimming pared 4 bases from V and 8 bases from J, leaving 23 bases between. CDR1 is MGHRA, CDR2 YSYEKL, per germline. Here the CDR3 reads CASSPYNLEGWWGYTF. The CDR3 coding sequence is TGCGCCAGCAGCCCCTACAACCTAGAGGGGTGGTGGGGCTACACCTTC.

V is TRBV10-3 and J is TRBJ2-7; D possibly corresponds to TRBD2 (6 bases). The J call may be in error: the DNA end matches TRBJ2-1 better. The CDR3 extends over 12 amino acids. Germline lookup yields CDR1 ENHRY and CDR2 SYGVKD. The CDR3 protein is CAISGTYNEQFF. The DNA for the CDR3 is TGTGCCATCAGCGGGACTTACAATGAGCAGTTCTTC.

With respect to this clonotype: Given a much more abundant clone one base away, this may be a read error. The V gene is TRBV7-2, the J gene TRBJ1-2, with a weak D call TRBD1 (5 bases). The CDR3 extends over 15 amino acids. CDR1 is SGHTA and CDR2 is FQGNSA in the germline V gene. The CDR3 region is CASSLSGWQGYGCTF. CDR3 DNA: TGTGCCAGCAGCTTATCTGGTTGGCAGGGCTATGGCTGCACCTTC. The whole variable domain, remainder taken from reference TRBV7-2 and TRBJ1-2, is GAGVSQSPSNKVTEKGKDVELRCDPISGHTALYWYRQSLGQGLEFLIYFQGNSAPDKSGLPSDRFSAERTGGSVSTLTIQRTQQEDSAVYLCASSLSGWQGYGCTFGSGTRLTVV.